This record concerns one TCR beta chain sequence. Recruitment covered about two dozen US areas and drew participants whose ages spanned about 18 to 90 years. Allocation to cohorts depended on clinical history reported by the participants. Authors' methods: Counts of nucleated cells, estimated from reference gene primer amplification, were obtained. Method: immunoSEQ multiplex PCR; TCRdb's copy keeps in-frame clones and lacks some. That table furnishes V, J and clone size, whereas the DNA furnished D and trimming. This sample has about 230,000 clones, with approximately 90% found just once. These data originate in a study of blood T cell repertoires in COVID-19. Overall study context: Collection of acute and convalescent COVID-19 samples took place in the United States, Italy and Spain.

This CDR3 spans 17 amino acids. V lost 2 bases, J lost 10 bases, and 18 bases stayed unmatched. CDR1 is MNHEY and CDR2 is SVGEGT in the germline V gene. This receptor was identified in a woman between 40 and 50 years old with acute COVID-19. The sequenced material came from PBMCs or T cells enriched from blood (not recorded which). The chain combines TRBV6-2 or TRBV6-3 with TRBJ2-3; 7 bases match TRBD2. The CDR3 loop is CASSYNLLAVPQWAQYF. The CDR3 DNA is TGTGCCAGCAGTTACAATTTGCTAGCGGTCCCCCAGTGGGCGCAGTATTTT.